Included here is one T cell receptor beta chain sequence, with context. Its antigen specificity is not known. Base qualities are not at hand, and no much larger clone is one base apart. This CDR3 is also generated by other DNA sequences in the sample. TCR CDR3 regions were amplified from genomic DNA by multiplex PCR using the deep immunoSEQ assay. Genomic DNA extracted from each cell subset was distributed evenly over all wells of several immunoSEQ 96-well plates, and each plate served as one replicate. For sorted subsets, around 200 ng genomic DNA, equal to tens of thousands of T cell genomes, was loaded into each replicate PCR. Purified libraries were quantified with a Qubit 3.0 fluorometer, sized on a Bioanalyzer 2100, and re-quantified with the KAPA Library Quantification kit. A separate single-read 150-cycle Illumina NextSeq 550 flow cell was used to sequence each immunoSEQ 96-well plate. The original methods were these. Because only junctional sequences without quality scores were contained in the immunoSEQ output, filtering matching that applied to full-length reads could not be performed. Sequences were annotated with PyIR, a Python wrapper for IgBLAST v1.9, using IMGT germline references to assign V/J genes and CDR3. Any read was removed if the V/J assignment was weak (E-value above 1e-6), the CDR3 was missing, or the read contained stop codons, out-of-frame junctions, or ambiguous translated residues. V3J clonotypes were defined as sequences sharing the same inferred V gene, J gene, and CDR3 amino acid sequence. To compute the percentage overlap between repertoires, the number of shared unique clonotypes was divided by the size of the smaller repertoire. Repertoire richness was assessed with RTK rarefaction, the Chao1 estimator, and Recon v2.1 estimates of unobserved clonotypes. Generation probabilities for all TCRbeta clonotypes obtained by the gDNA method from four donors were computed using OLGA. Here the immuneACCESS table is served through TCRdb, limited to in-frame sequences with V and J called. Missing clones are a known gap in these copies; in checked studies unresolved V genes cover under half, and the rest lacks a known reason. The V and J calls and clone size were taken over from that table, and D and trimming were inferred from the DNA. This sample has some 2.1 million clones in its table, and about 95% of those were observed once. Of the sample, 0.85% to 1.3% is held by the ten largest clones.

These data belong to a study of shared clonotypes between healthy human individuals (dated by TCRdb to 2019 to 2021). In terms of the full investigation: Three men and a couple of women, aged 18 to 49 years, made up the cohort. To estimate repertoire size and how much clonotype sharing occurs between individuals, the study deeply sequenced the blood TCR repertoires of a handful of healthy adults. Per donor, leukapheresis produced somewhere between about 0.8 and 9.5 billion PBMCs. For each donor, three plates each were used for CD4 naive and CD4 memory, two plates were used for CD8 naive, and one plate was used for CD8 memory. To increase sequencing depth and limit assay-specific biases, different laboratories used diverse techniques to prepare libraries and sequence TCR repertoires.

CD8 naive samples were CD45RO-negative cells positively selected for CCR7, giving a CD45RA+CCR7+ population that excluded TemRA cells. Donors were healthy HIV-negative adults with no recently reported acute infections or vaccinations. All donors were Caucasian adults living in Nashville, Tennessee, USA. Blood was obtained by leukapheresis, after which PBMCs were separated by Ficoll-Histopaque density gradient centrifugation and cryopreserved in liquid nitrogen vapor phase. Analytical flow cytometry was used to check the purity and quantity of every magnetically sorted T cell population. From each sorted fraction, genomic DNA was isolated and quantified by UV absorbance on a Nanodrop 2000c. At the junction V is shortened by 5 bases and J by 3 bases, with 10 bases in between. The CDR3 has 13 amino acids, counting the end cysteine and phenylalanine. Only CDR3 DNA is held: 39 bases, read in frame from base 1. Via the germline V gene, CDR1 is SGDLS and CDR2 YYNGEE.

General findings and caveats noted by the study authors: Only blood was sampled, and tissue TCR repertoires likely differ from those in blood. Compared with non-shared clonotypes, the clonotypes found in all four sorted-subset donors had higher generation probabilities. Based on pairwise subsampling, the degree of clonotype sharing among donors was expected to be affected by sequencing depth. The small number of donors limited the genetic and exposure-history diversity represented. Larger estimated clonotype richness was generally found for naive subsets than for memory subsets. When four donors were compared, the shared fraction of clonotypes was 5% to 6.5% for naive CD4, around 3.5% for naive CD8, about 2.4% for memory CD4, and 0.4% for memory CD8. Incomplete sequencing was indicated by rarefaction of sorted-subset datasets, despite the large sequencing depth.

This clonotype originated in a man between 18 and 35 years old in good health. The sequenced sample was naive CD8+ T cells sorted from blood. Per the publication, the cell subset or site label means: CD45RA+CCR7+. The sequence joins TRBV9 to TRBJ2-3; there is no confident call for the D gene. The sequence in DNA is TGTGCCAGCAGGGGTCTCGGGACAGATACGCAGTATTTT. Translation gives CASRGLGTDTQYF.